This T cell receptor beta chain emerged from a study of blood T cell repertoires in COVID-19. CDR3 length equals 16 residues. The germline V gene encodes CDR1 SGHNT and CDR2 YENEEA. Trimming at V came to 1 base and at J to 4 bases, leaving 5 bases not matched to a gene. Sequencing was performed with immunoSEQ multiplex PCR; in TCRdb, only in-frame clones are kept and a portion is missing. The sample lists roughly 220,000 clones; approximately 81% were seen once. This clonotype originated in a man aged 50 to 60 who had recovered from COVID-19. Sequencing was carried out using peripheral blood. The rearrangement uses TRBV11-3 and TRBJ2-3; 10 bases fit TRBD2. CDR3 in amino acids: CASSLGLAGVSDTQYF. CDR3 DNA sequence: TGTGCCAGCAGCTTAGGCCTAGCGGGAGTTTCAGATACGCAGTATTTT. Filled out from reference TRBV11-3 and TRBJ2-3, the complete variable domain reads EAGVVQSPRYKIIEKKQPVAFWCNPISGHNTLYWYLQNLGQGPELLIRYENEEAVDDSQLPKDRFSAERLKGVDSTLKIQPAELGDSAVYLCASSLGLAGVSDTQYFGPGTRLTVL.